A selection of T cell receptor beta chains follows, all from one sample in a study of OX40 agonist ivuxolimab in advanced cancers. Data came from immunoSEQ multiplex PCR; TCRdb stores just in-frame clones and leaves some out. This table has 49,000 or so clones, about 83% appearing once. Sequencing was performed on CD4+ or CD8+ T cells sorted from blood, taken in a trial of the OX40 agonist ivuxolimab. These receptor sequences come from an adult with an advanced solid tumor such as melanoma, head and neck, liver or kidney cancer. The CDR3 runs from the conserved cysteine through the conserved F or W.

v_call,cdr3_aa
TRBV6-6,CASSNRGQGVNEQFF
TRBV7-8,CASSLVGLASPLHF
TRBV25-1,CASREPTSGRANCQFF
TRBV27,CASSLRGTSYNEQFF
TRBV11-2,CASSLEWGAQDSYNEQFF
TRBV27,CASGGLAGGYNEQFF
TRBV2,CASRSQAKEPYNEQFF
TRBV11-2,CASSPGLLAKNIQYF
TRBV10-3,CAISEFSYEQYF
TRBV6-5,CASRNTGSNQPQHF
TRBV4-1,CASSQSGGPGYTF
TRBV7-9,CASIPGAGGLDTEAFF
TRBV27,CASSTRTGGGNYGYTF
TRBV6-5,CASRLGVYTGELFF
TRBV4-1,CASSQVGQRYKNTEAFF
TRBV27,CASSSRDSGYEQYF
TRBV11-2,CASSPTAGRTDEQYF
TRBV6-6,CASRWTGESNQPQHF
TRBV6-5,CASSPLANQPQHF
TRBV28,CASTPGGNYNEQFF
TRBV9,CASSSGLAKNIQYF
TRBV5-1,CASSSSGRSSEQYF
TRBV25-1,CASSEREGNQETQYF
TRBV29-1,CSVGGQMNQPQHF
TRBV5-5,CASSQTSGRAPMGNEQYF
TRBV4-2,CASSQEKFRGVSSYEQYF
TRBV28,CASTQLTGAVGKLFF
TRBV28,CASSLFGQGGPGELFF
TRBV20-1,CSAATGTSEYF
TRBV6-5,CASTRGDRDNSPLHF
TRBV21-1,CASSKRRTVQETQYF
TRBV4-1,CASSQGPTGIVSGNTIYF
TRBV13,CASSRSTGELFF
TRBV27,CASCPTGISQPQHF
TRBV27,CASSLVSGLNIQYF
TRBV19,CASSIGTWQPQHF
TRBV6-4,CASSDGTSGTDTQYF
TRBV27,CASRGSYNSPLHF
TRBV9,CASSLKSNQPQHF
TRBV19,CASTEGGGIANTEAFF
TRBV15,CATSIDPATSNYEQYF
TRBV7-3,CASSLKQGATSGANVLTF
TRBV21-1,CASSKGGGVTGANTGELFF
TRBV28,CASSFWRGARGYTF
TRBV9,CASSTSGTDYEQYF
TRBV5-1,CASSLVGLSGYTF
TRBV5-5,CASSSPAVDTKNIQYF
TRBV2,CASTGTGIYYGYTF